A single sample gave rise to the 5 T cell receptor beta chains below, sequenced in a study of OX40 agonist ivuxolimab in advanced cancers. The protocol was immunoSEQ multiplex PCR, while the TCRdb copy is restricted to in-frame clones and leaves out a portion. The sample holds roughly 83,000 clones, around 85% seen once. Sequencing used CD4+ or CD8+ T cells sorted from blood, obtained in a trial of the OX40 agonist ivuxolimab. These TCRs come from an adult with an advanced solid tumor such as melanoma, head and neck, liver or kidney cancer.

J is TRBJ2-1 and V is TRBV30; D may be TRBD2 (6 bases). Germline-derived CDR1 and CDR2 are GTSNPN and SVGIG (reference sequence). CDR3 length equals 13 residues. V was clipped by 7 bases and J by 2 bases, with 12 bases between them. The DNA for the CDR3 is TGTGCCTATGGCGGGAACGCCTACAATGAGCAGTTCTTC. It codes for CAYGGNAYNEQFF.

The CDR3 nucleotides read TGTGCCAGCAGCGTAGTGGGCTACTCAGATACGCAGTATTTT. Amino acids: CASSVVGYSDTQYF. The chain is built from TRBV9 and TRBJ2-3; the D is unclear. Germline V lookup: CDR1 SGDLS, CDR2 YYNGEE. Trimming took 0 bases from V and 4 from J, leaving 9 bases between them. The CDR3 is 14 amino acids.

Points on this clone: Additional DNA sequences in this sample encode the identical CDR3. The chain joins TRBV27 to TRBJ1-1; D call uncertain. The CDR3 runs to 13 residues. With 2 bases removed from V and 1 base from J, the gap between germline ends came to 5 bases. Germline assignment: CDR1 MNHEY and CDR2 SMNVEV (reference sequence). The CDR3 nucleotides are TGTGCCAGCAGTTTACGGGAGAACACTGAAGCTTTCTTT. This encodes CASSLRENTEAFF.

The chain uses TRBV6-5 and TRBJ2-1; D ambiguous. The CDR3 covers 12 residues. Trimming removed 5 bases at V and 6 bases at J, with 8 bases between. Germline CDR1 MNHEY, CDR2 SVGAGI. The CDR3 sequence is CASSLRSNEQFF. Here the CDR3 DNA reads TGTGCCAGCAGTCTACGTAGCAATGAGCAGTTCTTC.

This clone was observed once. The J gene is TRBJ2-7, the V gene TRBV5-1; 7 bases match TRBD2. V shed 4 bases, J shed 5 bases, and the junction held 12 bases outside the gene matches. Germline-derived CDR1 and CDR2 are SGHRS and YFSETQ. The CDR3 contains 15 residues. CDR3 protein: CASSPLGGFSHEQYF. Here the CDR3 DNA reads TGCGCCAGCAGCCCGCTGGGGGGGTTTTCACACGAGCAGTACTTC.